Reported below is one TCR beta chain. Its antigen remains unidentified. This CDR3 contains 15 residues. The V end was cut by 0 bases, the J end by 0 bases, with 10 bases between. Germline V CDR1 and CDR2: SGHNT, YYREEE (reference sequence). The assay ran at deep level. The assay was immunoSEQ multiplex PCR, and TCRdb's table has in-frame clones only and misses some. The sample holds more than 150,000 clones, approximately 60% seen once. The authors divided CD4+ cells into CD45RA+ naive and CD45RA-negative memory subsets. The data were taken from a study of shared clonotypes between healthy human individuals. Study findings and constraints: Only a few donors were included, so the genetic and exposure-history diversity represented was limited. Generally, naive subsets came out with larger estimated richness than memory subsets.

Sequencing input: memory CD4+ T cells sorted from blood. The subset is: CD45RA-negative fraction. The V and J genes are TRBV5-4 and TRBJ2-7; a possible D gene is TRBD2 (5 bases). This clonotype was obtained from a man aged 25-45 years in good health. CDR3: CASSLELGSSYEQYF. The CDR3 DNA sequence: TGTGCCAGCAGCTTGGAACTAGGGAGCTCCTACGAGCAGTACTTC. Using reference TRBV5-4 and TRBJ2-7 for the parts outside the CDR3, the full variable domain is ETGVTQSPTHLIKTRGQQVTLRCSSQSGHNTVSWYQQALGQGPQFIFQYYREEENGRGNFPPRFSGLQFPNYSSELNVNALELDDSALYLCASSLELGSSYEQYFGPGTRLTVT.